The 27 T cell receptor beta chains listed next were all sequenced from one sample in a study of blood T cell repertoires in COVID-19. Clones were read by immunoSEQ multiplex PCR, and TCRdb kept only the in-frame ones, dropping some. Of 150,000 to 200,000 clones in the sample, 79% were seen once. The sample comprised peripheral blood. These receptors were obtained from a man aged 60 to 75 with active or convalescent COVID-19.

The chain recombines TRBV9 with TRBJ2-1; the match to TRBD2 covers 11 bases. Losses at the gene ends were 3 bases for V and 7 bases for J; bases not matched to a gene: 6. Germline V lookup: CDR1 SGDLS, CDR2 YYNGEE. The CDR3 extends over 15 amino acids. CDR3 amino acids: CASSGASGRWNEQFF. Written as DNA, the CDR3 is TGTGCCAGCAGCGGGGCTAGCGGGAGGTGGAATGAGCAGTTCTTC.

This clone was seen a handful of times. This sequence joins TRBV5-1 and TRBJ1-3; possible D gene TRBD1, 6 bases. Germline assignment: CDR1 SGHRS and CDR2 YFSETQ. The CDR3 is 16 amino acids. V was trimmed by 3 bases and J by 0 bases, leaving 13 bases between them. CDR3: CASSSNGQRSGNTIYF. The CDR3 DNA is TGCGCCAGCAGCTCAAACGGACAGCGCTCTGGAAACACCATATATTTT.

This clone was seen only a few times. V gene TRBV3-1 (or the pseudogene TRBV3-2) combines with J gene TRBJ1-5; 10 positions match TRBD1. Germline values: CDR1 LGHDT, CDR2 YNNKEL (reference sequence). V trimming: 3 bases; J trimming: 7 bases; junction bases outside the gene matches: 6. The CDR3 contains 15 residues. The CDR3 region is CASSHGTGVQQPQHF. CDR3 sequence (DNA): TGTGCCAGCAGCCACGGGACAGGGGTCCAACAGCCCCAGCATTTT.

The rearrangement joins TRBV7-9 to TRBJ1-3; the match to TRBD1 covers 8 bases. The CDR3 is 16 residues long. V lost 4 bases to trimming and J lost 4 bases; unmatched junction nucleotides: 9. CDR1 and CDR2 (germline): SEHNR, FQNEAQ (reference sequence). The CDR3 nucleotides are TGTGCCAGCAGCTACCCGACAGGGGTTGGGGGAAACACCATATATTTT. Translation: CASSYPTGVGGNTIYF.

This clone was counted ten times or more. This rearrangement joins TRBV6-5 to TRBJ1-1; D ambiguous. V lost 5 bases and J lost 7, with 8 bases in between. Germline V gene data show CDR1 as MNHEY and CDR2 as SVGAGI. The length of the CDR3 is 11 residues. CDR3 region: CASSLEDEAFF. CDR3 DNA sequence: TGTGCCAGCAGTCTAGAGGATGAAGCTTTCTTT.

V is TRBV2 and J is TRBJ1-1; 10 nucleotides match TRBD1. Germline V gene data show CDR1 as SNHLY and CDR2 as FYNNEI. Unmatched junction bases numbered 8, after V lost 11 bases and J lost 5 bases. There are 13 residues in the CDR3. The CDR3 reads CASSGTGVTEAFF. The DNA of the CDR3 is TGTGCCTCTTCCGGGACAGGGGTAACTGAAGCTTTCTTT.

The chain joins TRBV28 to TRBJ2-1, with 7 positions matching TRBD1. V gave up 7 bases and J gave up 7 bases; unmatched junction bases: 25. In germline, CDR1 is MDHEN, CDR2 SYDVKM. This CDR3 region has 19 residues. This CDR3 reads CASTLLTLRRQGRRNEQFF. Here the CDR3 DNA reads TGTGCCAGCACCCTACTGACCCTTCGCAGACAGGGAAGGAGGAATGAGCAGTTCTTC.

The DNA for the CDR3 is TGTGCCAGCAGGCTAGCGGGGACGGCAGATACGCAGTATTTT. Translating gives CASRLAGTADTQYF. V is TRBV28 and J is TRBJ2-3; 9 nucleotides match TRBD2. Germline V gives CDR1 MDHEN, CDR2 SYDVKM. V lost 6 bases and J lost 4; bases outside the gene matches: 5. The CDR3 is 14 residues long. The entire variable domain, with the rest obtained from reference TRBV28 and TRBJ2-3, is as follows: DVKVTQSSRYLVKRTGEKVFLECVQDMDHENMFWYRQDPGLGLRLIYFSYDVKMKEKGDIPEGYSVSREKKERFSLILESASTNQTSMYLCASRLAGTADTQYFGPGTRLTVL.

The V and J genes are TRBV7-8 and TRBJ1-6, with TRBD1 matching 8 bases. Per the germline V gene, CDR1 is SGHVS and CDR2 is FQNEAQ. CDR3 length: 15 amino acids. The J segment lost 5 bases and the V segment lost 4 bases, leaving 4 bases of the junction unmatched. CDR3 nucleotide sequence: TGTGCCAGCAGCTCGGACAGGGTCCATAATTCACCCCTCCACTTT. This translates into CASSSDRVHNSPLHF. The variable domain in full, completed from reference TRBV7-8 and TRBJ1-6, reads GAGVSQSPRYKVAKRGQDVALRCDPISGHVSLFWYQQALGQGPEFLTYFQNEAQLDKSGLPSDRFFAERPEGSVSTLKIQRTQQEDSAVYLCASSSDRVHNSPLHFGNGTRLTVT.

CDR3 in DNA: TGTGCCAGCAGTTACGGTCCCAGCGGGGCCTACGAGCAGTACTTC. It codes for CASSYGPSGAYEQYF. This chain connects TRBV6-2 or TRBV6-3 to TRBJ2-7; 7 positions agree with TRBD2. This CDR3 spans 15 amino acids. Germline values: CDR1 MNHEY, CDR2 SVGEGT. After removal of 2 bases from V and 2 bases from J, the junction contained 6 bases not matched to a gene.

This clone was counted between two and nine times. The chain joins TRBV20-1 to TRBJ2-1; D may be TRBD1 (5 bases). This CDR3 spans 15 amino acids. The V gene lost 3 bases and the J gene lost 1 base, with 13 bases spanning the gap. CDR1 and CDR2 from the germline V gene are DFQATT and SNEGSKA (reference sequence). CDR3 DNA sequence: TGCAGTGCTAGTCCGCAGGGCTATTCCTACAATGAGCAGTTCTTC. As protein: CSASPQGYSYNEQFF.

The chain joins TRBV10-3 to TRBJ2-7; 9 bases fit TRBD1. Unmatched junction bases numbered 4, after V lost 2 bases and J lost 2 bases. The CDR3 runs 15 residues. Germline V gene data show CDR1 as ENHRY and CDR2 as SYGVKD. The DNA for the CDR3 is TGTGCCATCAGTGAGCGGGGGACAGGGACCTACGAGCAGTACTTC. This encodes CAISERGTGTYEQYF.

The V gene is TRBV5-1, the J gene TRBJ1-2; D gene ambiguous. CDR1 is SGHRS and CDR2 is YFSETQ in the germline V gene. This CDR3 comprises 14 residues. Trimming left V 0 bases short and J 6 bases short, with 12 bases between. The CDR3 coding sequence is TGCGCCAGCAGCTTGGTCGACAATCTCGATGGCTACACCTTC. Amino acids: CASSLVDNLDGYTF.

J is TRBJ2-7 and V is TRBV28; TRBD2 matches 13 bases. Germline trimming cut 4 bases from V and 3 bases from J; bases unmatched to any gene: 6. The germline V gene encodes CDR1 MDHEN and CDR2 SYDVKM. The CDR3 extends over 16 amino acids. In DNA form, the CDR3 reads TGTGCCAGCAGTTCTCCCCGACTAGCGGGAGGCTACGAGCAGTACTTC. Its translation: CASSSPRLAGGYEQYF.

This clone occurred once. This chain connects TRBV9 to TRBJ2-5; 7 bases match TRBD2. CDR3 length equals 16 residues. Germline V gives CDR1 SGDLS, CDR2 YYNGEE. With 0 bases clipped from V and 5 bases from J, the junction kept 10 bases outside the gene matches. Here the CDR3 DNA reads TGTGCCAGCAGCGTAGCGGGGGGAGGGAGCTCGGAGACCCAGTACTTC. This translates into CASSVAGGGSSETQYF.

The J gene is TRBJ2-1, the V gene TRBV11-2; D is perhaps TRBD2 (5 bases). CDR3 length: 15 residues. Germline loops: CDR1 SGHAT, CDR2 FQNNGV. V lost 1 base, J lost 3 bases, and 10 bases lay in between. As DNA, the CDR3 is TGTGCCAGCAGCTTAGTGGGAGACGTCTACAATGAGCAGTTCTTC. It codes for CASSLVGDVYNEQFF.

The chain links TRBV10-1 to TRBJ2-7; 11 bases are shared with TRBD1. Unmatched junction bases numbered 19, after V lost 6 bases and J lost 3 bases. The CDR3 consists of 19 residues. Germline CDR1 and CDR2: WNHNN and SYGVQD (reference sequence). The CDR3 loop is CASSSRADRDRGSGYEQYF. In DNA form, the CDR3 reads TGCGCCAGCAGCTCACGCGCCGACCGGGACAGGGGGTCTGGCTACGAGCAGTACTTC.

This chain connects TRBV4-3 to TRBJ1-2; possible D gene TRBD1, 6 bases. Per the germline V gene, CDR1 is LGHNA and CDR2 is YSLEER. The CDR3 is 14 amino acids. V was clipped by 4 bases and J by 8 bases, with 17 bases between them. DNA of the CDR3: TGCGCCAGCAGCCCAGATCCAGGGGCCGGAGGCTACACCTTC. Translating gives CASSPDPGAGGYTF.

The chain employs TRBV18 and TRBJ2-1; 8 bases fit TRBD2. CDR1 is KGHSH, CDR2 LQKENI, per germline. The CDR3 loop spans 17 amino acids. V trimming: 3 bases; J trimming: 5 bases; junction bases outside the gene matches: 12. The CDR3 is CASSPGGEIRGHNEQFF. In DNA, the CDR3 is TGTGCCAGCTCACCCGGGGGGGAGATTCGTGGCCACAATGAGCAGTTCTTC.

Notes on this clone: In the same sample, other DNA sequences code for this CDR3. The chain employs TRBV27 and TRBJ2-7; D is uncertain. This CDR3 contains 14 residues. V was trimmed by 3 bases and J by 0 bases, leaving 9 bases between them. CDR1 and CDR2 (germline): MNHEY, SMNVEV (reference sequence). CDR3 in amino acids: CASSFSGSSYEQYF. In DNA, the CDR3 is TGTGCCAGCAGTTTTTCGGGTAGCTCCTACGAGCAGTACTTC.

The chain uses TRBV6-5 and TRBJ2-3; D is unclear. CDR1 and CDR2 from the germline V gene are MNHEY and SVGAGI. The CDR3 is 15 residues long. Trimming cost V 7 bases and J 0 bases, with 14 bases left between them. The DNA for the CDR3 is TGTGCCAGCACCCGGTATCCGTACAGCACAGATACGCAGTATTTT. It specifies CASTRYPYSTDTQYF.

The chain links TRBV19 to TRBJ2-7, with D possibly being TRBD2 (7 bases). V lost 1 base, J lost 3 bases, and 28 bases lay in between. This CDR3 comprises 20 residues. Germline CDR1 LNHDA, CDR2 SQIVND (reference sequence). CDR3 in DNA: TGTGCCAGTAGTATAGGATCTCGGGGGGCTTACGCTACCTCTCTCTACGAGCAGTACTTC. Amino acid sequence: CASSIGSRGAYATSLYEQYF.

The table lists this clone with a few counts. The chain has TRBV29-1 and TRBJ2-7; possible D gene TRBD2, 6 bases. This CDR3 spans 12 amino acids. V was pared by 0 bases and J by 4 bases, with 7 bases between. Per the germline V gene, CDR1 is SQVTM and CDR2 is ANQGSEA. The CDR3 nucleotides are TGCAGCGTTGAAGAGGGGGGTTACGAGCAGTACTTC. It yields the protein CSVEEGGYEQYF.

The J gene is TRBJ2-1, the V gene TRBV3-1 (or the pseudogene TRBV3-2); 9 bases fit TRBD2. The V segment lost 4 bases and the J segment 9 bases; nucleotides outside the gene matches: 10. Germline V gives CDR1 LGHDT, CDR2 YNNKEL (reference sequence). This CDR3 comprises 15 residues. DNA for the CDR3: TGTGCCAGCAGCCTAGCGGGAGAAAGGAAAAGTGAGCAGTTCTTC. This codes for CASSLAGERKSEQFF.

V is TRBV19 and J is TRBJ2-1, with TRBD2 identical over 7 bases. The CDR3 is 15 amino acids. V dropped 6 bases and J dropped 4; count of bases not matched to a gene: 9. Germline V lookup: CDR1 LNHDA, CDR2 SQIVND (reference sequence). The CDR3 here is CASSSGTPGYNEQFF. The CDR3 DNA sequence: TGTGCCAGTAGCAGCGGGACTCCGGGGTACAATGAGCAGTTCTTC.

The V and J genes are TRBV11-2 and TRBJ1-6; no firm D call. Germline CDR1 is SGHAT and CDR2 is FQNNGV. The CDR3 runs 17 residues. The V and J ends lost 0 bases and 0 bases respectively, with 9 bases between them. DNA for the CDR3: TGTGCCAGCAGCTTAGAACCGGGGAGCTCCTATAATTCACCCCTCCACTTT. It translates to CASSLEPGSSYNSPLHF.

Regarding this clone: The junction and the germline gene differ at one end; a read error may be behind it. The sample carries other DNA sequences with the same CDR3. The V and J genes are TRBV28 and TRBJ2-3, with TRBD2 matching over 7 bases. The length of the CDR3 is 14 residues. The germline V gene encodes CDR1 MDHEN and CDR2 SYDVKM. CDR3 DNA: TGCGCCAGCACCCTCCTAGCGGGCACAGATACGCAGTATTTT. Encoded protein: CASTLLAGTDTQYF.